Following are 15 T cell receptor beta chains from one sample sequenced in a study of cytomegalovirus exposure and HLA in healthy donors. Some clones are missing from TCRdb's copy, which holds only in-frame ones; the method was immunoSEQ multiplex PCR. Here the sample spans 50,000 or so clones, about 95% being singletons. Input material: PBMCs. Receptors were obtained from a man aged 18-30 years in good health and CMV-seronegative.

This chain's CDR3 is CASSLGAGGGEQYF. The CDR3 coding sequence is TGTGCCAGCAGCTTAGGGGCGGGAGGCGGCGAGCAGTACTTC. V usage is TRBV7-2 and J usage is TRBJ2-7, with TRBD2 matching 8 bases. This CDR3 contains 14 residues. Germline loops: CDR1 SGHTA, CDR2 FQGNSA. Unmatched junction bases numbered 5, after V lost 1 base and J lost 6 bases.

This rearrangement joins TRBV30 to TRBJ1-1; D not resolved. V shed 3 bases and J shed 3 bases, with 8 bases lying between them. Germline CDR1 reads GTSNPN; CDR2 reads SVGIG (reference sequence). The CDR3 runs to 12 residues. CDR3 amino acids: CAWSRSDTEAFF. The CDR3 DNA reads TGTGCCTGGAGCCGAAGCGACACTGAAGCTTTCTTT.

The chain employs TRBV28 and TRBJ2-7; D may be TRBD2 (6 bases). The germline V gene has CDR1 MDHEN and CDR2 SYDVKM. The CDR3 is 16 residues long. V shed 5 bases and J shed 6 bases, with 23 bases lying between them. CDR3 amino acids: CASSPRTRLVPFEQYF. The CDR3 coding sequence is TGTGCCAGCAGTCCGAGAACCCGACTAGTCCCCTTCGAGCAGTACTTC.

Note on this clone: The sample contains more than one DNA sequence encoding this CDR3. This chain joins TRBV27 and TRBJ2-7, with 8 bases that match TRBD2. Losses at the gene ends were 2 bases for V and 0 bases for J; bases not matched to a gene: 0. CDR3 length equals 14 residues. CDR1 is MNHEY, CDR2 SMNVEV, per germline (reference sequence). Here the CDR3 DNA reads TGTGCCAGCAGTTTAAGCGGGAGCTCCTACGAGCAGTACTTC. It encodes CASSLSGSSYEQYF.

CDR3 region: CASSYGLAVSNEQFF. In DNA form, the CDR3 reads TGTGCCAGTAGTTATGGACTAGCGGTCTCCAATGAGCAGTTCTTC. This chain links TRBV19 with TRBJ2-1, with 10 positions matching TRBD2. Trimming at V came to 5 bases and at J to 6 bases, leaving 7 bases not matched to a gene. CDR3 length equals 15 residues. In germline, CDR1 is LNHDA, CDR2 SQIVND (reference sequence).

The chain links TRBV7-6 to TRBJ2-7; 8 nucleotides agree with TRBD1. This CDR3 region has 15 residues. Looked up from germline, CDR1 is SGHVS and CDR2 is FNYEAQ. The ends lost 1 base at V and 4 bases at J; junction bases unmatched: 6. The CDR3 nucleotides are TGTGCCAGCAGCTTAGAAGCAGGGGGCAAGTACGAGCAGTACTTC. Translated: CASSLEAGGKYEQYF.

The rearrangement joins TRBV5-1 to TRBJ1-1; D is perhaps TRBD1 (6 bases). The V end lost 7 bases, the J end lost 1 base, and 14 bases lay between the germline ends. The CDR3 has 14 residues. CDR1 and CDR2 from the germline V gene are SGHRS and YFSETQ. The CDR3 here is CASAIIQGNTEAFF. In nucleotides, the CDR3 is TGCGCCAGCGCTATTATACAGGGGAACACTGAAGCTTTCTTT.

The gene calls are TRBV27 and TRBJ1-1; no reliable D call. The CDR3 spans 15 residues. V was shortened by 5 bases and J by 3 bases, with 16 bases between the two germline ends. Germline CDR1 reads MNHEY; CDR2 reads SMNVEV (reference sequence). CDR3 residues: CASSRLGSPYTEAFF. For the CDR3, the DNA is TGTGCCAGCAGTAGGCTCGGGAGCCCGTACACTGAAGCTTTCTTT.

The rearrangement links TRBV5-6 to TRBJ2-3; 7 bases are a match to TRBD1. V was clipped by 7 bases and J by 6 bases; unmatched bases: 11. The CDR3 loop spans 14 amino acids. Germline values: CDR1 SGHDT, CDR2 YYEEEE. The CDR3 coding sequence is TGTGCCAGCTCCCGGGACAGTCGAGCGGATACGCAGTATTTT. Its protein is CASSRDSRADTQYF.

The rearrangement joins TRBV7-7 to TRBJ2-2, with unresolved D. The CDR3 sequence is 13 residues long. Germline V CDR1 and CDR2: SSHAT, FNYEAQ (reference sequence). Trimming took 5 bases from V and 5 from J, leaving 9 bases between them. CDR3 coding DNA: TGTGCCAGCAGCCCGACTCAGACCGGGGAGCTGTTTTTT. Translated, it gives CASSPTQTGELFF. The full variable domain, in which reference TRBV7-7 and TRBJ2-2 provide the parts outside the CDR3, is GAGVSQSPRYKVTKRGQDVTLRCDPISSHATLYWYQQALGQGPEFLTYFNYEAQPDKSGLPSDRFSAERPEGSISTLTIQRTEQRDSAMYRCASSPTQTGELFFGEGSRLTVL.

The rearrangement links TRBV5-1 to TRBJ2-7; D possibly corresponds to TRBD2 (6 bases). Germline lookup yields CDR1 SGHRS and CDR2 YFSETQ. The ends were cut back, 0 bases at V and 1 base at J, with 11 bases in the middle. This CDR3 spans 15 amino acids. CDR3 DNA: TGCGCCAGCAGCTTGGGACTAGTAGATTCCTACGAGCAGTACTTC. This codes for CASSLGLVDSYEQYF.

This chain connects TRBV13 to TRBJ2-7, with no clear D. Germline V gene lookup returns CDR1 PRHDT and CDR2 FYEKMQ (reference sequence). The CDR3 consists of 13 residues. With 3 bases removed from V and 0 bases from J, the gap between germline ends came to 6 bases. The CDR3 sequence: CASSLTGSYEQYF. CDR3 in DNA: TGTGCCAGCAGCTTGACGGGCTCCTACGAGCAGTACTTC.

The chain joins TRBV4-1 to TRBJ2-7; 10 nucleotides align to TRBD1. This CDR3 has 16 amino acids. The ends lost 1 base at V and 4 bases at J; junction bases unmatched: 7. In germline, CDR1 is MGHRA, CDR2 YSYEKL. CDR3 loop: CASSQVDRGQRYEQYF. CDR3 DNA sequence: TGCGCCAGCAGCCAAGTAGACAGGGGGCAACGGTACGAGCAGTACTTC.

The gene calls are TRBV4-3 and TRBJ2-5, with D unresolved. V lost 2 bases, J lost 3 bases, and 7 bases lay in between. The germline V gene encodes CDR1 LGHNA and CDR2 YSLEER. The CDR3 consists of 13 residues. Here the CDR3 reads CASSQTTKETQYF. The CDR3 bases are TGCGCCAGCAGCCAAACCACAAAAGAGACCCAGTACTTC.

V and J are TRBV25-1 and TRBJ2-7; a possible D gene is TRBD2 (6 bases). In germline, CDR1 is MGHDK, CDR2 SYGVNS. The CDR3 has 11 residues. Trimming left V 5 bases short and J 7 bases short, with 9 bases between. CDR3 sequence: CASSPGSEQYF. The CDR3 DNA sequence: TGTGCCAGCAGTCCCGGGAGTGAGCAGTACTTC.